This T cell receptor beta chain was sequenced during a study of CD8 T cells in ankylosing spondylitis (TCRdb year 2017). For the wider study: The study profiled T cell receptor beta repertoires in healthy donors and ankylosing spondylitis patients to find disease-linked TCR variants. The whole study cohort included over a hundred healthy donors and around 25 ankylosing spondylitis patients. Peripheral blood was sampled, and synovial fluid was additionally collected from ankylosing spondylitis patients. Overall study results and their limits: A CD8+ phenotype was shown by the disease-linked clones, which were found at relatively low frequencies in peripheral blood. A TCR beta motif of several highly homologous amino acid variants appeared characteristic of blood from ankylosing spondylitis patients. Some motif variants were previously reported in synovial fluid and blood of reactive arthritis patients, suggesting common disease-initiation mechanisms. The disease-linked clones were reported as significantly enriched in matched synovial fluid samples from ankylosing spondylitis patients.

This sample was sequenced with an Illumina HiSeq 2500. Quantitative 5'-RACE with molecular barcodes was the method used to prepare the TCR beta libraries. Turning to the authors' computational methods: A new computational method based on a probabilistic model of VDJ rearrangement was used to identify disease-linked TCR variants. Through fastp at Q25 and MiXCR, TCRdb rebuilt clones from the public reads, retaining in-frame beta chains. When rows share a CDR3 protein, they turn into one entry using the most common DNA and genes. TCRdb, rather than the study authors, made the V and J calls. This sample gives fewer than 500,000 distinct CDR3 sequences in total; around 20% of them show up just once. The ten most abundant clones make up roughly 16% of the sample. Details on this clonotype: Its antigen is still unknown. Base-call qualities are not available, and no considerably larger clone is one nucleotide away.

The receptor comes from a male donor with ankylosing spondylitis. The sample consisted of blood, either unsorted or a sorted T cell fraction (not recorded which).

The DNA reads as follows: TGCAGTGCGAAGACAGGGGGCTATGGCTACACCTTC. This codes for CSAKTGGYGYTF. The rearrangement combines TRBV20-1 with TRBJ1-2, and TRBD1 matches 9 of the central bases. Clipping removes 6 bases from V and 4 bases from J, with 3 as the unmatched junction base count. The CDR3 numbers 12 residues from cysteine through phenylalanine. Only CDR3 DNA is held: 36 bases, read in frame from base 1. CDR1 and CDR2 are read off the germline V gene (reference sequence) as DFQATT and SNEGSKA.